The rows below give T cell receptor beta chains drawn from one sample of a study of T cells in Graves' hyperthyroidism and ophthalmopathy. TCRdb re-called the multiplex PCR reads through MiXCR, storing one row per CDR3 protein. The sample consists of around 700,000 distinct CDR3 sequences, approximately 36% of them appearing once. Sequencing used blood. These receptors were obtained from a woman in her thirties or forties with Graves' hyperthyroidism. The CDR3 runs from the conserved cysteine through the conserved F or W. The order of the fields is CDR3 length, D gene, J gene, clone size, V gene, CDR3 DNA, CDR3 protein. The D gene is left open where the match is weak. Part of the rows lack a size; the others show once, few, many or a class for expanded clones.

CDR3 length: 17
D gene: NA
J gene: TRBJ1-3
clone size: NA
V gene: TRBV6-5
CDR3 DNA: TGTGCCATCAGTTACGGGGGGACAAGGGAGACCGGAAACACCATATATTTT
CDR3 protein: CAISYGGTRETGNTIYF

CDR3 length: 14
D gene: TRBD1
J gene: TRBJ1-1
clone size: NA
V gene: TRBV12-3/TRBV12-4
CDR3 DNA: TGTGCCAGCAGTTTAGCGGGGCAGGGGGCGGCAGCTTTCTTT
CDR3 protein: CASSLAGQGAAAFF

CDR3 length: 16
D gene: NA
J gene: TRBJ1-5
clone size: NA
V gene: TRBV6-1
CDR3 DNA: TGTGCCAGCAGTGAAGCGTTGGGGCGGACTAATCAGCCCCAGCATTTT
CDR3 protein: CASSEALGRTNQPQHF

CDR3 length: 13
D gene: TRBD1
J gene: TRBJ2-7
clone size: NA
V gene: TRBV12-3/TRBV12-4
CDR3 DNA: TGTGCCAGCGGGACAGGCCTGGGCTACGAGCAGTACTTC
CDR3 protein: CASGTGLGYEQYF

CDR3 length: 13
D gene: NA
J gene: TRBJ1-4
clone size: NA
V gene: TRBV6-6
CDR3 DNA: TGTGCCAGCGCGGACGGGGGGCATGAAAAACTGTTTTTT
CDR3 protein: CASADGGHEKLFF

CDR3 length: 12
D gene: NA
J gene: TRBJ1-6
clone size: NA
V gene: TRBV12-3/TRBV12-4
CDR3 DNA: TGTGCCAGCACTGATCCTAATTCACCCCTCCACTTT
CDR3 protein: CASTDPNSPLHF

CDR3 length: 17
D gene: NA
J gene: TRBJ2-6
clone size: many
V gene: TRBV19
CDR3 DNA: TGTGCCAGTAGGGGGTCCGGCAGGGGCTCTGGGGCCAACGTCCTGACTTTC
CDR3 protein: CASRGSGRGSGANVLTF

CDR3 length: 15
D gene: NA
J gene: TRBJ1-1
clone size: few
V gene: TRBV12-3/TRBV12-4
CDR3 DNA: TGTGCCAGCAGTGTACTCGCCACAGGGAACACTGAAGCTTTCTTT
CDR3 protein: CASSVLATGNTEAFF

CDR3 length: 15
D gene: NA
J gene: TRBJ2-5
clone size: NA
V gene: TRBV12-3/TRBV12-4
CDR3 DNA: TGTGCCAGCAGCGCCCGACCAGGACTTGCTGAGACCCAGTACTTC
CDR3 protein: CASSARPGLAETQYF

CDR3 length: 15
D gene: TRBD1
J gene: TRBJ2-7
clone size: NA
V gene: TRBV5-1
CDR3 DNA: TGCGCCAGCAGCGACCCCGGGACAGGGAAGTCCGAGCAGTACTTC
CDR3 protein: CASSDPGTGKSEQYF

CDR3 length: 16
D gene: NA
J gene: TRBJ1-6
clone size: few
V gene: TRBV7-2
CDR3 DNA: TGTGCCAGCAGCCCCACAGGGTTTGGCGATAATTCACCCCTCCACTTT
CDR3 protein: CASSPTGFGDNSPLHF

CDR3 length: 17
D gene: NA
J gene: TRBJ2-2
clone size: few
V gene: TRBV9
CDR3 DNA: TGTGCCAGCAGCGTACTACTGGGACCGCCTTACACCGGGGAGCTGTTTTTT
CDR3 protein: CASSVLLGPPYTGELFF

CDR3 length: 15
D gene: NA
J gene: TRBJ2-2
clone size: NA
V gene: TRBV7-9
CDR3 DNA: TGTGCCAGCAGCTCACCACAGGGAGGCACCGGGGAGCTGTTTTTT
CDR3 protein: CASSSPQGGTGELFF

CDR3 length: 13
D gene: TRBD1
J gene: TRBJ1-6
clone size: NA
V gene: TRBV5-8
CDR3 DNA: TGTGCCAGCAGCTTCGGGACAGGGCGGCCCCTCCACTTT
CDR3 protein: CASSFGTGRPLHF

CDR3 length: 13
D gene: NA
J gene: TRBJ1-1
clone size: many
V gene: TRBV12-3/TRBV12-4
CDR3 DNA: TGTGCCAGCAGCCATAGGAGCAACACTGAAGCTTTCTTT
CDR3 protein: CASSHRSNTEAFF

CDR3 length: 14
D gene: NA
J gene: TRBJ1-1
clone size: NA
V gene: TRBV29-1
CDR3 DNA: TGCAGCGCCAGCCCCCAGGGGATGAACACTGAAGCTTTCTTT
CDR3 protein: CSASPQGMNTEAFF

CDR3 length: 12
D gene: NA
J gene: TRBJ2-7
clone size: few
V gene: TRBV12-3/TRBV12-4
CDR3 DNA: TGTGCCAGCAGTTTAAGGGCGGGCGAGCAGTACTTC
CDR3 protein: CASSLRAGEQYF

CDR3 length: 16
D gene: NA
J gene: TRBJ1-6
clone size: NA
V gene: TRBV12-3/TRBV12-4
CDR3 DNA: TGTGCCAGCAGCCCCGGACGGTCGCCTAATAATTCACCCCTCCACTTT
CDR3 protein: CASSPGRSPNNSPLHF

CDR3 length: 14
D gene: NA
J gene: TRBJ1-5
clone size: NA
V gene: TRBV2
CDR3 DNA: TGTGCCAGCAGTTTAGCAGAGGGGTATCAGCCCCAGCATTTT
CDR3 protein: CASSLAEGYQPQHF

CDR3 length: 13
D gene: NA
J gene: TRBJ1-5
clone size: many
V gene: TRBV10-3
CDR3 DNA: TGTGCCATCAGTGAGTCGAGATTTGAGCCCCAGCATTTT
CDR3 protein: CAISESRFEPQHF

CDR3 length: 14
D gene: NA
J gene: TRBJ1-1
clone size: many
V gene: TRBV3-1
CDR3 DNA: TGTGCCAGCAGCCATGGACAGATGAACACTGAAGCTTTCTTT
CDR3 protein: CASSHGQMNTEAFF

CDR3 length: 12
D gene: NA
J gene: TRBJ2-7
clone size: NA
V gene: TRBV7-8
CDR3 DNA: TGTGCCAGCAGCCAATTTGGGGGCGAGCAGTACTTC
CDR3 protein: CASSQFGGEQYF